The clone carrying this TCR beta chain is a singleton in its sample. Germline V CDR1 and CDR2: MNHEY, SMNVEV (reference sequence). The CDR3 sequence is 15 residues long. Losses at the gene ends were 4 bases for V and 3 bases for J; bases not matched to a gene: 5. These data come from a study of blood T cell repertoires in COVID-19. At the level of the study: COVID-19 samples from acute and convalescent phases originated in the United States, Italy and Spain. Sources were T cells, B-cell-depleted T cells, or PBMCs; the material itself was cDNA or gDNA.

Sequenced by immunoSEQ multiplex PCR; TCRdb stores in-frame clones only, minus some. The sample lists approximately 190,000 clones, 80% to 90% occurring once. The chain recombines TRBV27 with TRBJ1-5, with 8 bases lining up with TRBD1. This sequence was found in a woman aged 70-85 years with active or convalescent COVID-19. Sequenced sample: peripheral blood. CDR3: CASSSTGGYNQPQHF. CDR3 coding DNA: TGTGCCAGCAGTTCAACAGGGGGATACAATCAGCCCCAGCATTTT.